These 7 T cell receptor beta chains came from one sample sequenced in a study of cytomegalovirus exposure and HLA in healthy donors. PCR involved 60 Vbeta and 13 Jbeta primers. This table comes from immunoSEQ multiplex PCR, and its TCRdb copy is limited to in-frame clones, with some not included. The table has roughly 73,000 clones, 70% to 80% seen once. The sequencing sample was made of PBMCs. The receptors originated from a man between 35 and 55 years old in good health and CMV-seronegative.

The gene calls are TRBV9 and TRBJ1-2; D gene uncertain. CDR1 is SGDLS and CDR2 is YYNGEE in the germline V gene. CDR3 size: 12 residues. V shed 3 bases and J shed 4 bases, with 7 bases lying between them. CDR3 sequence: CASSETFYGYTF. The CDR3 DNA sequence: TGTGCCAGCAGCGAGACATTCTATGGCTACACCTTC.

This clone turned up a few times. This sequence joins TRBV4-3 and TRBJ1-1, with TRBD1 identical over 8 bases. Germline-derived CDR1 and CDR2 are LGHNA and YSLEER. This CDR3 region has 13 residues. The V gene end was trimmed by 6 bases and the J gene end by 7 bases; junction bases not matched to a gene: 7. The CDR3: CASSLAGGIEAFF. CDR3 sequence (DNA): TGCGCCAGCAGTTTGGCAGGGGGCATTGAAGCTTTCTTT.

This chain joins TRBV7-8 and TRBJ2-1; tentatively, D is TRBD1 (6 bases). Trimming took off 4 bases at V and 1 base at J, with 14 bases between the two ends. The germline V gene has CDR1 SGHVS and CDR2 FQNEAQ. The CDR3 length is 16 residues. CDR3 sequence reads: CASSSQGILSYNEQFF. CDR3 bases: TGTGCCAGCAGCTCTCAGGGGATTTTGTCCTACAATGAGCAGTTCTTC.

The sample holds a few counts of this clone. This chain connects TRBV5-1 to TRBJ1-2; D may be TRBD1 (6 bases). Trimming left V 4 bases short and J 8 bases short, with 15 bases between. This CDR3 is 13 amino acids long. Germline V lookup: CDR1 SGHRS, CDR2 YFSETQ. CDR3 sequence: CASSLEGVRGYTF. DNA for the CDR3: TGCGCCAGCAGCCTGGAGGGGGTAAGGGGCTACACCTTC.

This clone was recorded a few times. This chain connects TRBV10-3 to TRBJ1-5; 7 bases match TRBD1. V lost 4 bases to trimming and J lost 4 bases; unmatched junction nucleotides: 4. CDR1 is ENHRY, CDR2 SYGVKD, per germline. The CDR3 is 14 amino acids. The CDR3 DNA follows: TGTGCCATCAGTGCCGGACAGGATAATCAGCCCCAGCATTTT. As protein: CAISAGQDNQPQHF.

The rearrangement joins TRBV6-5 to TRBJ2-2; TRBD1 matches 7 bases. Germline V gene data show CDR1 as MNHEY and CDR2 as SVGAGI. This CDR3 region has 14 residues. Trimming at V came to 11 bases and at J to 3 bases, leaving 9 bases not matched to a gene. The DNA for the CDR3 is TGTGCCGGTAAACAGGGGCTTCACACCGGGGAGCTGTTTTTT. Protein sequence: CAGKQGLHTGELFF.

V is TRBV5-1 and J is TRBJ2-4; TRBD2 aligns across 7 bases. Germline trimming cut 4 bases from V and 7 bases from J; bases unmatched to any gene: 8. CDR1 is SGHRS, CDR2 YFSETQ, per germline. This CDR3 spans 14 amino acids. For the CDR3, the DNA is TGCGCCAGCAGCCCGGATAACGGGGGGAACATTCAGTACTTC. This gives the protein CASSPDNGGNIQYF.